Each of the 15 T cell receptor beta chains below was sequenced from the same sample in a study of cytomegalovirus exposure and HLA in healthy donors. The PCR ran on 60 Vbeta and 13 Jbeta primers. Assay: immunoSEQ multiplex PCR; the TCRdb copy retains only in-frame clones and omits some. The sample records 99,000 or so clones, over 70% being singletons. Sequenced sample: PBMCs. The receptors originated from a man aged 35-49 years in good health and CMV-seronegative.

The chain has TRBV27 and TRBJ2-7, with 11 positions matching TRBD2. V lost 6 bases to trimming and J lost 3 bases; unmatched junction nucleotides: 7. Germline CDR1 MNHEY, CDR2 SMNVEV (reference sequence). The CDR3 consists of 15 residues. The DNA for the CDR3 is TGTGCCAGCAGCCAAACGGGACTAGCGGACTACGAGCAGTACTTC. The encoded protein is CASSQTGLADYEQYF.

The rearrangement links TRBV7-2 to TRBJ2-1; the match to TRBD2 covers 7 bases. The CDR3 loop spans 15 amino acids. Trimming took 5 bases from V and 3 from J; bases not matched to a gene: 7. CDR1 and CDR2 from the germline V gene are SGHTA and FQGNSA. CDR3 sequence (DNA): TGTGCCAGCAGCCCGCGGGCGGGGGTCTACAATGAGCAGTTCTTC. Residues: CASSPRAGVYNEQFF.

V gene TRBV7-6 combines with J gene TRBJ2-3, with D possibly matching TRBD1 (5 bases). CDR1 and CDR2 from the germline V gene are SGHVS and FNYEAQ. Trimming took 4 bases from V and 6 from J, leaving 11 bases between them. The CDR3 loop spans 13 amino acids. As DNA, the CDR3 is TGTGCCAGCAGCTACAGGATTGGGGATACGCAGTATTTT. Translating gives CASSYRIGDTQYF.

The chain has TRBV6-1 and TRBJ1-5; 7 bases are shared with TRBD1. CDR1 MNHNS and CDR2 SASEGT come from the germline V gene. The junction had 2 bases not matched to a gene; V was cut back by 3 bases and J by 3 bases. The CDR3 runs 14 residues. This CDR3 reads CASSEGQFNQPQHF. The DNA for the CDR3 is TGTGCCAGCAGTGAGGGACAGTTCAATCAGCCCCAGCATTTT.

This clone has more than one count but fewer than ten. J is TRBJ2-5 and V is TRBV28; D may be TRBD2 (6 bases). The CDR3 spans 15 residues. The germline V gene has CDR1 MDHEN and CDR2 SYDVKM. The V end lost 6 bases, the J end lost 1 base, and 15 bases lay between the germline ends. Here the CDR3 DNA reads TGTGCCAGCAGGGAAACACTAGCCCCCCAAGAGACCCAGTACTTC. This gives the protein CASRETLAPQETQYF.

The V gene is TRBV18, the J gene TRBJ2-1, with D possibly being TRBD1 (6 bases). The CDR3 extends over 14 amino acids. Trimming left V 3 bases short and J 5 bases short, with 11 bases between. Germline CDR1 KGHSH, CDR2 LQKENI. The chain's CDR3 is CASSPRDKNNEQFF. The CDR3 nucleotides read TGTGCCAGCTCACCTCGGGACAAAAACAATGAGCAGTTCTTC.

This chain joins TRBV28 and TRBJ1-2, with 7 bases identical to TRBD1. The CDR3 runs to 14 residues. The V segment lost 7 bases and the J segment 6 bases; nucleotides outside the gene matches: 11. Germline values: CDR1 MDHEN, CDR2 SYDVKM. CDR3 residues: CASILVGRGDGYTF. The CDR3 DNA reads TGTGCCAGCATCCTTGTTGGCAGGGGGGATGGCTACACCTTC.

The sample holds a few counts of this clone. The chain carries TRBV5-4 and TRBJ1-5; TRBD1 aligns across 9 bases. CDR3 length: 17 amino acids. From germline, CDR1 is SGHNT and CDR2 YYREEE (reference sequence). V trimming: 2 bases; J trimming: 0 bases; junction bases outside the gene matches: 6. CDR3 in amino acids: CASSLGGQGYSNQPQHF. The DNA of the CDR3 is TGTGCCAGCAGCTTAGGGGGACAGGGATATAGCAATCAGCCCCAGCATTTT.

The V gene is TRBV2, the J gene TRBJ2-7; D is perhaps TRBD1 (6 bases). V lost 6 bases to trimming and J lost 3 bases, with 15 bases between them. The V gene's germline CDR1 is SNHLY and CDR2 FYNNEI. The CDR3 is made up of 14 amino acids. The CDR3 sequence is CASRRQDLRYEQYF. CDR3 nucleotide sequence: TGTGCCAGCAGGCGACAGGATTTACGCTACGAGCAGTACTTC.

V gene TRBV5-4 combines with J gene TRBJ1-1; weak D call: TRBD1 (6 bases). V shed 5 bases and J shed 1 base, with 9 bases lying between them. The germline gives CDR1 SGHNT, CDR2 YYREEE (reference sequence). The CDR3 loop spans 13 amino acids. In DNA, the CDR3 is TGTGCCAGCAGGTTGACAGGGAACACTGAAGCTTTCTTT. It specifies CASRLTGNTEAFF.

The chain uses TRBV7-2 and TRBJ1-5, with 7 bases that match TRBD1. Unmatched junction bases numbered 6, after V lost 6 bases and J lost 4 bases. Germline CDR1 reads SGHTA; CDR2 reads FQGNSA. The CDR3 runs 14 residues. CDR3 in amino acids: CASSPGGGNQPQHF. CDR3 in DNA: TGTGCCAGCAGTCCAGGGGGTGGGAATCAGCCCCAGCATTTT.

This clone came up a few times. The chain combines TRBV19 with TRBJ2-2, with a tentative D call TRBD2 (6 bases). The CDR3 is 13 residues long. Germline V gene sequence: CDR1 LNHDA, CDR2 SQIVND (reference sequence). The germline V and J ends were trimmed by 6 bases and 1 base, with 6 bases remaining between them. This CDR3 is CASSGGNTGELFF. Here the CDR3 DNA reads TGTGCCAGTAGCGGGGGGAACACCGGGGAGCTGTTTTTT.

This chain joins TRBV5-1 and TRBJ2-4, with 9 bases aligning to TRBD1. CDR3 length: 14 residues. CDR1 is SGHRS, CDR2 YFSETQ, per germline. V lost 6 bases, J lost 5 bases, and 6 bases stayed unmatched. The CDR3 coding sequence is TGCGCCAGCAAAACAGGGGGCCCCCAAAACATTCAGTACTTC. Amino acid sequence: CASKTGGPQNIQYF.

The CDR3 nucleotides are TGCGCCAGCAGTGGTTCGGATAGGGACTTCTACGAGCAGTACTTC. The encoded protein is CASSGSDRDFYEQYF. The rearrangement joins TRBV10-1 to TRBJ2-7; possibly TRBD2 for D (6 bases). This CDR3 comprises 15 residues. Looked up from germline, CDR1 is WNHNN and CDR2 is SYGVQD (reference sequence). V lost 4 bases, J lost 3 bases, and 16 bases lay in between.

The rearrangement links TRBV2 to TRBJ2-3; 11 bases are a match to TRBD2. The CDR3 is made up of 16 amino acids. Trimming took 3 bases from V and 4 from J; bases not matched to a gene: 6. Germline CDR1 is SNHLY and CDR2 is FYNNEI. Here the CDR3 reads CASSDLSGRVSDTQYF. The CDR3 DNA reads TGTGCCAGCAGTGACCTTAGCGGGAGGGTTTCAGATACGCAGTATTTT.